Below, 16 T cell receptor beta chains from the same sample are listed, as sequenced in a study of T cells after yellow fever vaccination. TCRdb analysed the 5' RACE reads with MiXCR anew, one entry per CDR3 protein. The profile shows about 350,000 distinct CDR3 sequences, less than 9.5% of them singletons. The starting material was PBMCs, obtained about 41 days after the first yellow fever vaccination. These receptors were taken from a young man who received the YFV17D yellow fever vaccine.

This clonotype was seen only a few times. This chain's CDR3 is CASSPNQRGATDTQYF. The DNA for the CDR3 is TGTGCCAGCAGCCCCAACCAGCGGGGGGCTACAGATACGCAGTATTTT. V gene TRBV7-2 combines with J gene TRBJ2-3; TRBD2 aligns across 9 bases. CDR3 length: 16 residues. The V gene end was trimmed by 5 bases and the J gene end by 3 bases; junction bases not matched to a gene: 9. Germline V gene data show CDR1 as SGHTA and CDR2 as FQGNSA.

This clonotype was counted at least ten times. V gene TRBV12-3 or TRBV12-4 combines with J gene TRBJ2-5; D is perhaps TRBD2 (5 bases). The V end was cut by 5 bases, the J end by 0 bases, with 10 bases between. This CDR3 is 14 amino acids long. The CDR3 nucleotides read TGTGCCAGCAGTGGGCGCGGGTACCAAGAGACCCAGTACTTC. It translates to CASSGRGYQETQYF.

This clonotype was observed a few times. Here the CDR3 DNA reads TGTGCCAGCTCACCCAGGGAGACCCATGGCTACACCTTC. Its protein product is CASSPRETHGYTF. The rearrangement joins TRBV18 to TRBJ1-2; TRBD1 might be the D (5 bases). The V and J ends lost 3 bases and 6 bases respectively, with 11 bases between them. The V gene's germline CDR1 is KGHSH and CDR2 LQKENI. There are 13 residues in the CDR3.

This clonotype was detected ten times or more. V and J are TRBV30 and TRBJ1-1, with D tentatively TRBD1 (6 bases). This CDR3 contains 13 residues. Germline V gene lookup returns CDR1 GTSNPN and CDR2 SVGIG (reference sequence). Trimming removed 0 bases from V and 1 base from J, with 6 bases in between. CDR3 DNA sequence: TGTGCCTGGAGTGTACAGGGGAACACTGAAGCTTTCTTT. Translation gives CAWSVQGNTEAFF.

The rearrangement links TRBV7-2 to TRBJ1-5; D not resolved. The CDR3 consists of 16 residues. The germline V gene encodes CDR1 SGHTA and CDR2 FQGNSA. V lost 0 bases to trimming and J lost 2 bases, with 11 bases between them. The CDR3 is CASSLAGLRGNQPQHF. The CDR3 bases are TGTGCCAGCAGCTTAGCGGGCCTTCGGGGCAATCAGCCCCAGCATTTT.

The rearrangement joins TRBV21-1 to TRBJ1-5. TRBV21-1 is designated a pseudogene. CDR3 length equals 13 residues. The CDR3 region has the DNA TGTGCCAGCAGCACCGCTAGCAATCAGCCCCAGCATTTT. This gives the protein CASSTASNQPQHF.

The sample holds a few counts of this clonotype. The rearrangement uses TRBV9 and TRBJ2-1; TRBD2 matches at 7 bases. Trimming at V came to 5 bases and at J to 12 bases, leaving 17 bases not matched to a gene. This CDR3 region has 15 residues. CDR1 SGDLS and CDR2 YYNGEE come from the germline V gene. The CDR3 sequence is CASSETSLYESGQFF. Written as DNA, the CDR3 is TGTGCCAGCAGTGAGACTAGCCTGTACGAGTCGGGGCAGTTCTTC.

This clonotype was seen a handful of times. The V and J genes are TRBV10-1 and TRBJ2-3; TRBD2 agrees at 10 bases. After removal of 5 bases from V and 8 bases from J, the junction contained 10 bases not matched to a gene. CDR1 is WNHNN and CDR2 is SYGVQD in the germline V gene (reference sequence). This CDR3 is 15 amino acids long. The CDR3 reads CASSPRLAGGGTQYF. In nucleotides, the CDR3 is TGCGCCAGCAGTCCTCGACTAGCGGGCGGTGGTACGCAGTATTTT.

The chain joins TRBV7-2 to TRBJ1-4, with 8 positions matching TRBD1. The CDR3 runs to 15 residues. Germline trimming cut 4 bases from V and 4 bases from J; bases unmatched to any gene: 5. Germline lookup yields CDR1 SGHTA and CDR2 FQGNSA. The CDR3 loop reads CASSSQGASNEKLFF. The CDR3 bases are TGTGCCAGCAGCTCGCAGGGGGCCAGTAATGAAAAACTGTTTTTT.

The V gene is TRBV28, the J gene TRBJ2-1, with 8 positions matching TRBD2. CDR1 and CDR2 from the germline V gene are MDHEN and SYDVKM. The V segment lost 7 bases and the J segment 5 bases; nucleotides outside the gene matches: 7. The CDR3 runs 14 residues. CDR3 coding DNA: TGTGCCAGCATTAACGGGGGGGCTCACAATGAGCAGTTCTTC. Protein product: CASINGGAHNEQFF.

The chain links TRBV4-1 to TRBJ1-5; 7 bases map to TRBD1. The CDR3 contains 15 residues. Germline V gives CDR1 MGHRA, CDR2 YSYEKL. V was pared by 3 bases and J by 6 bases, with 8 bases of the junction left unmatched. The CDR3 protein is CASSHITGEVQPQHF. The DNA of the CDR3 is TGCGCCAGCAGCCACATAACAGGGGAGGTTCAGCCCCAGCATTTT.

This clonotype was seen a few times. The CDR3 here is CASSLPGQGMYEQYF. The CDR3 DNA follows: TGTGCCAGCAGCCTTCCTGGACAGGGGATGTACGAGCAGTACTTC. The chain links TRBV3-1 to TRBJ2-7; 9 bases fit TRBD1. The CDR3 covers 15 residues. CDR1 and CDR2 (germline): LGHDT, YNNKEL (reference sequence). The J segment lost 4 bases and the V segment lost 4 bases, leaving 8 bases of the junction unmatched.

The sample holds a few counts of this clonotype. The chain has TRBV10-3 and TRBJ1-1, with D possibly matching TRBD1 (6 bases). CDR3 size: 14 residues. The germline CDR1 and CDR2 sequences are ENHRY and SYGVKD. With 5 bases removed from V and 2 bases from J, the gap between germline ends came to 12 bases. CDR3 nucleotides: TGTGCCATCAGTCCTACAGGGCCCAACACTGAAGCTTTCTTT. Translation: CAISPTGPNTEAFF.

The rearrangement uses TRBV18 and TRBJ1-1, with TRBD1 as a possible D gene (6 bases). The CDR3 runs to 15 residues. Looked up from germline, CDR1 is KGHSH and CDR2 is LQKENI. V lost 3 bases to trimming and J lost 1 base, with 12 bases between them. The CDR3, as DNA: TGTGCCAGCTCACCGCAGGACAGCCCGAACACTGAAGCTTTCTTT. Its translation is CASSPQDSPNTEAFF.

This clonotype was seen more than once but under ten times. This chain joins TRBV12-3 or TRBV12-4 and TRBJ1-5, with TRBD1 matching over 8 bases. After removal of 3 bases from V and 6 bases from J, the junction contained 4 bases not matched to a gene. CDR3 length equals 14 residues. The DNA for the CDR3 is TGTGCCAGCAGTTTCCGGGACAGGCCTCAGCCCCAGCATTTT. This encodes CASSFRDRPQPQHF.

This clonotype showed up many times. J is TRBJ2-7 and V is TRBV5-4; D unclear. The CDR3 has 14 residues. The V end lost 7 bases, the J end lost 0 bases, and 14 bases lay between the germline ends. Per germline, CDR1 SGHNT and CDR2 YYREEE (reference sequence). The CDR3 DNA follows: TGTGCCAGCTCTACGGCGCCGTACTCCTACGAGCAGTACGTC. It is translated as CASSTAPYSYEQYV.